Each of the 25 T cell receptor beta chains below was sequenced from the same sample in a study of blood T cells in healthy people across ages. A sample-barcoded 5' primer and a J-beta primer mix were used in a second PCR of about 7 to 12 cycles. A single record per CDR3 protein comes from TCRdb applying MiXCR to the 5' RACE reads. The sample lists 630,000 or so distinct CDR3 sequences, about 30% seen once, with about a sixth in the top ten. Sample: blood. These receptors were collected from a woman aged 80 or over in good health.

The CDR3 nucleotides read TGTGCCAGCAGCTGGAGACCGGGAACTTACAATGAGCAGTTCTTC. This gives the protein CASSWRPGTYNEQFF. The chain has TRBV5-6 and TRBJ2-1; possibly TRBD2 for D (5 bases). Between the trimmed V and J ends, which lost 3 bases and 4 bases, there was a span of 14 bases. The CDR3 contains 15 residues. Germline assignment: CDR1 SGHDT and CDR2 YYEEEE.

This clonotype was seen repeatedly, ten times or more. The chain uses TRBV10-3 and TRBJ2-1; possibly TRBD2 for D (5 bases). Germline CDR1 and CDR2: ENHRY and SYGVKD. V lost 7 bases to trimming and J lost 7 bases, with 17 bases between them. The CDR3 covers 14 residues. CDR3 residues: CAIKPFGDVNEQFF. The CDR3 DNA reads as TGTGCCATCAAGCCCTTCGGGGATGTAAATGAGCAGTTCTTC.

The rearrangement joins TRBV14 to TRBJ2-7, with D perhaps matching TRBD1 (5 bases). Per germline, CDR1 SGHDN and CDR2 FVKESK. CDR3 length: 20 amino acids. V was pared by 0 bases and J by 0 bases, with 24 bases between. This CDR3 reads CASSQEYLQGVGFPSYEQYF. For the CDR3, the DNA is TGTGCCAGCAGCCAAGAATATTTACAAGGGGTGGGCTTCCCCTCCTACGAGCAGTACTTC.

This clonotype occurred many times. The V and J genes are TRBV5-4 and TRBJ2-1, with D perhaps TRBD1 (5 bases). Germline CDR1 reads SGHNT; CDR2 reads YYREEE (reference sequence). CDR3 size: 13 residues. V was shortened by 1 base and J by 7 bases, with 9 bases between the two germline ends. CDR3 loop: CASSLPPGNEQFF. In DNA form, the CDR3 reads TGTGCCAGCAGCTTGCCACCAGGGAATGAGCAGTTCTTC.

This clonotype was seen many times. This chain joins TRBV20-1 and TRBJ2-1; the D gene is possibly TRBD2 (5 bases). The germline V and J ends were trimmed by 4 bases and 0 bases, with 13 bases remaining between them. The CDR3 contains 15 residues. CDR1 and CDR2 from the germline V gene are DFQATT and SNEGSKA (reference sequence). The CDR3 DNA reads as TGCAGTGCTAACCTAGCAGCGAGCTCCTACAATGAGCAGTTCTTC. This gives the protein CSANLAASSYNEQFF.

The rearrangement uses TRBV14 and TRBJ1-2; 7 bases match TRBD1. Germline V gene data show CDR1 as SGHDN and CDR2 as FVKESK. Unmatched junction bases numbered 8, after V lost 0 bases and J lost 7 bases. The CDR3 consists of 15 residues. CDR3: CASSQDKGGSSGYTF. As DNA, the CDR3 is TGTGCCAGCAGCCAAGATAAAGGGGGCTCCTCTGGCTACACCTTC.

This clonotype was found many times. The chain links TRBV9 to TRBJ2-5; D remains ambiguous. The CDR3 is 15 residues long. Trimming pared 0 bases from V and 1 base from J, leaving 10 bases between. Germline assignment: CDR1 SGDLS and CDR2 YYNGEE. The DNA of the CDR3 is TGTGCCAGCAGCGTAGGCCCGGCAGTCCAAGAGACCCAGTACTTC. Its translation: CASSVGPAVQETQYF.

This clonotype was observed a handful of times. CDR3 sequence: CASSASGRVGGYTF. CDR3 DNA: TGTGCCAGCAGCGCCTCAGGCAGGGTAGGTGGCTACACCTTC. This chain joins TRBV9 and TRBJ1-2, with D possibly matching TRBD1 (5 bases). Germline CDR1 is SGDLS and CDR2 is YYNGEE. The CDR3 sequence is 14 residues long. V lost 3 bases, J lost 7 bases, and 16 bases lay in between.

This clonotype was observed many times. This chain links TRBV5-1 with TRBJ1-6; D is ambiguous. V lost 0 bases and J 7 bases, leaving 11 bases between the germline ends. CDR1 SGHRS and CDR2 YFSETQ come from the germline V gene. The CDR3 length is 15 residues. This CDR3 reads CASSLVAAPNSPLHF. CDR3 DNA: TGCGCCAGCAGCTTGGTGGCAGCTCCAAATTCACCCCTCCACTTT.

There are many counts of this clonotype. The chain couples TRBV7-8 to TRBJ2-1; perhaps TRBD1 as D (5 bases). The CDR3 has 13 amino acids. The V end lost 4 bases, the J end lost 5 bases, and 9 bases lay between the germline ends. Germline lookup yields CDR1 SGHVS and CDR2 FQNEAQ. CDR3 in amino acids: CASSSDTNNEQFF. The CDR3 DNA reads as TGTGCCAGCAGCTCGGACACAAACAATGAGCAGTTCTTC.

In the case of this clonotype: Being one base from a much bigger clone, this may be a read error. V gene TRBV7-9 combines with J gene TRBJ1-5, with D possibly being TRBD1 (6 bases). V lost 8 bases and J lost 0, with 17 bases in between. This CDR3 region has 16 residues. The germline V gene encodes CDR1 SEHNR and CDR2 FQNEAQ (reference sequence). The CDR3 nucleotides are TGTGCCAGCGGCTCCGGCAGGGACAATAGCAATCAGCCCCAGCATTTT. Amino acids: CASGSGRDNSNQPQHF.

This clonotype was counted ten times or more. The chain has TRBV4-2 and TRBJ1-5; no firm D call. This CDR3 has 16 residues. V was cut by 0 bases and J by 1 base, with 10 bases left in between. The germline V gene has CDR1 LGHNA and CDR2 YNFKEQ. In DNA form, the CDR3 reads TGTGCCAGCAGCCAAGACCGGGGTCTAAGCAATCAGCCCCAGCATTTT. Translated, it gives CASSQDRGLSNQPQHF.

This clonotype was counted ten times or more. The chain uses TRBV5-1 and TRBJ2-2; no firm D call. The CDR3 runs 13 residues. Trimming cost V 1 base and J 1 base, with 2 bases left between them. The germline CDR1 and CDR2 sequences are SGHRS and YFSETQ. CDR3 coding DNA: TGCGCCAGCAGCTTGTGGAACACCGGGGAGCTGTTTTTT. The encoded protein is CASSLWNTGELFF.

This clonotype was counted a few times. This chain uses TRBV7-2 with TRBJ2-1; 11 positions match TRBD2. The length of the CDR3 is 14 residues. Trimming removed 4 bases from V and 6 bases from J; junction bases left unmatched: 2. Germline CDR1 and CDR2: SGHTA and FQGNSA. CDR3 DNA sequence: TGTGCCAGCAGCTGTAGCGGGGGGGTCAATGAGCAGTTCTTC. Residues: CASSCSGGVNEQFF.

The CDR3 here is CASSALGGTEAFF. CDR3 DNA: TGCGCCAGCAGCGCACTGGGGGGGACTGAAGCTTTCTTT. The J gene is TRBJ1-1, the V gene TRBV5-1; tentative D call: TRBD1 (5 bases). Trimming took 4 bases from V and 5 from J, leaving 12 bases between them. The CDR3 has 13 residues. Germline CDR1 and CDR2: SGHRS and YFSETQ. Together with reference TRBV5-1 and TRBJ1-1, the CDR3 gives the full variable domain: KAGVTQTPRYLIKTRGQQVTLSCSPISGHRSVSWYQQTPGQGLQFLFEYFSETQRNKGNFPGRFSGRQFSNSRSEMNVSTLELGDSALYLCASSALGGTEAFFGQGTRLTVV.

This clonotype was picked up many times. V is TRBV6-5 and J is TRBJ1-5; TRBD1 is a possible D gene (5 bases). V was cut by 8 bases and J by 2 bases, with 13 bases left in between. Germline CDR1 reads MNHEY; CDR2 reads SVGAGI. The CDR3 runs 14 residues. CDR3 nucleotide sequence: TGTGCCAGCGGTTTCGGGGGGGGCAATCAGCCCCAGCATTTT. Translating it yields CASGFGGGNQPQHF.

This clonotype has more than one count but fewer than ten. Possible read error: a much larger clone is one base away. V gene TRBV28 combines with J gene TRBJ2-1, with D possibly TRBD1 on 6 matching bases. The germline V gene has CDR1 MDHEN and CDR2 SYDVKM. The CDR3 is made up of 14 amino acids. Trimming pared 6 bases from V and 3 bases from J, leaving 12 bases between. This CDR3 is CASRLGGDYNEQFF. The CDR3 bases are TGTGCCAGCAGGTTAGGGGGAGACTACAATGAGCAGTTCTTC.

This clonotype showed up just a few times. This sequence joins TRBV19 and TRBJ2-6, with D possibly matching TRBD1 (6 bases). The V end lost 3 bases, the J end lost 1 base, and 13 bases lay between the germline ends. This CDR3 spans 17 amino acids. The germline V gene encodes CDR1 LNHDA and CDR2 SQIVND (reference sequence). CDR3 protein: CASSMLGAMSGANVLTF. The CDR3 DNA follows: TGTGCCAGTAGTATGCTGGGGGCGATGTCTGGGGCCAACGTCCTGACTTTC.

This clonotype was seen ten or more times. CDR3 coding DNA: TGCAGTGCCCCCCTCACGGGGGAAGCCTACGAGCAGTACTTC. Residues: CSAPLTGEAYEQYF. The chain is built from TRBV20-1 and TRBJ2-7; weak D call: TRBD2 (6 bases). The germline V gene has CDR1 DFQATT and CDR2 SNEGSKA (reference sequence). Trimming shortened V by 6 bases and J by 2 bases, and 17 bases separated the two germline ends. This CDR3 is built from 14 residues.

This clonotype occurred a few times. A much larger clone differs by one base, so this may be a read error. The CDR3 reads CSAAQTTATQYF. CDR3 bases: TGCAGTGCGGCACAGACGACAGCTACGCAGTATTTT. The V gene is TRBV20-1, the J gene TRBJ2-3; D is possibly TRBD1 (5 bases). CDR1 and CDR2 (germline): DFQATT, SNEGSKA (reference sequence). The CDR3 totals 12 residues.

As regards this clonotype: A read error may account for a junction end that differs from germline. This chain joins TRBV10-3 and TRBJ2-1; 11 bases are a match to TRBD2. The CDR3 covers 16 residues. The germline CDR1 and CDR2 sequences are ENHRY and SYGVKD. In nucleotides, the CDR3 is TGTGCCATCAGTGGAAAACTAGCGGGGGTTGGGAATGAGCGGTTCTTC. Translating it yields CAISGKLAGVGNERFF.

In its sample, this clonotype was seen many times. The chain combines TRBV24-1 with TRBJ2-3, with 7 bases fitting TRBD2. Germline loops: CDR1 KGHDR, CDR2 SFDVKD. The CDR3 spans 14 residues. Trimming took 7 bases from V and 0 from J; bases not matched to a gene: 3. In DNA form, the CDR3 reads TGTGCCACCAGGGGAGGGGCTAGCACAGATACGCAGTATTTT. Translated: CATRGGASTDTQYF.

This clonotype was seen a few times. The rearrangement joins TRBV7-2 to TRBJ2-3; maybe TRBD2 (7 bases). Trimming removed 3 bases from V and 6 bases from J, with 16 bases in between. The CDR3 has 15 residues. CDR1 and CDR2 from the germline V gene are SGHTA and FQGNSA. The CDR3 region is CASSLRGQKRDTQYF. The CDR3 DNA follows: TGTGCCAGCAGCTTGCGGGGGCAAAAACGGGATACGCAGTATTTT. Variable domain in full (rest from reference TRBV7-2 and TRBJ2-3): GAGVSQSPSNKVTEKGKDVELRCDPISGHTALYWYRQSLGQGLEFLIYFQGNSAPDKSGLPSDRFSAERTGGSVSTLTIQRTQQEDSAVYLCASSLRGQKRDTQYFGPGTRLTVL.

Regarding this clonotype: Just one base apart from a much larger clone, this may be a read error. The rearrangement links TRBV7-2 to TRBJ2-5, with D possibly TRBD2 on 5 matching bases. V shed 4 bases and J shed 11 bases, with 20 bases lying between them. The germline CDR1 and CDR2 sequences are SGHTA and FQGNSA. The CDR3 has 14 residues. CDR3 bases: TGTGCCAGCAGCTCCGGACCCGCCGGGAATGAGCAGTACTTC. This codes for CASSSGPAGNEQYF.

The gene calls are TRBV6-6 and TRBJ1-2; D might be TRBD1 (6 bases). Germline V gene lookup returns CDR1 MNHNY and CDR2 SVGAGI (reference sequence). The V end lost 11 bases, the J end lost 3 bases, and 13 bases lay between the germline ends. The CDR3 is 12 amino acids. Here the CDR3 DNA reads TGTGCCGCAGGGGCTAATTACTATGGCTACACCTTC. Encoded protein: CAAGANYYGYTF.